This entry concerns a single TCR beta chain. Its antigen is unidentified. Diagnoses used clinical symptoms, serum thyroxine and TRAb, thyroid ultrasound and orbital computed tomography. Regions amplified from RNA transcripts were the TCR beta CDR3 regions. HTBI primers were employed in a first-round RT-PCR of the TCR CDR3. TCRdb recomputed calls from the multiplex PCR reads with MiXCR, one row per CDR3 protein. The data contain around 400,000 distinct CDR3 sequences, 15% to 19% of them seen just once; the ten biggest clones take up around 30%. This CDR3 has 15 residues. Trimming cost V 6 bases and J 0 bases, with 14 bases left between them. Germline V CDR1 and CDR2: MDHEN, SYDVKM. This record belongs to a study of T cells in Graves' hyperthyroidism and ophthalmopathy. Study-wide results and caveats: Blood held most thyroid clonotypes expanded above 0.001 frequency.

The clonotype was recovered from a woman aged 18-29 years with Graves' hyperthyroidism that later progressed to Graves' ophthalmopathy. Sequencing was done on a sample of blood. The rearrangement joins TRBV28 to TRBJ1-1, with a tentative D call TRBD1 (5 bases). The CDR3 reads CASRPAGTMNTEAFF. In DNA form, the CDR3 reads TGTGCCAGCAGACCCGCCGGGACGATGAACACTGAAGCTTTCTTT.